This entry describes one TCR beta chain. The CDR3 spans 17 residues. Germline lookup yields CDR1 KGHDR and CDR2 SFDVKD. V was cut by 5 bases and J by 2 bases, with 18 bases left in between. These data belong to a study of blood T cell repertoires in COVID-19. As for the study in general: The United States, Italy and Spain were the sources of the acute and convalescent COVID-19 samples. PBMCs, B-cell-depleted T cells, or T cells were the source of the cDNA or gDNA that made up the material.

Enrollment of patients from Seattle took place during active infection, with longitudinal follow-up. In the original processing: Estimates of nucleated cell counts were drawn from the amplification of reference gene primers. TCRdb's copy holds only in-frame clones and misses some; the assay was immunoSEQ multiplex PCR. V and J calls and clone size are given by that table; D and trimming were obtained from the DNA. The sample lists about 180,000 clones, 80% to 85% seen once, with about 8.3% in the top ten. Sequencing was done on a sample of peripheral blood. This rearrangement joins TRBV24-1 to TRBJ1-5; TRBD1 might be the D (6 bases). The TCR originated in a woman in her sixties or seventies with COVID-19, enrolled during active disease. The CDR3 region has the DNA TGTGCCACCAGTGGCGGGGGCCAGGTCTCCCGCAATCAGCCCCAGCATTTT. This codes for CATSGGGQVSRNQPQHF.